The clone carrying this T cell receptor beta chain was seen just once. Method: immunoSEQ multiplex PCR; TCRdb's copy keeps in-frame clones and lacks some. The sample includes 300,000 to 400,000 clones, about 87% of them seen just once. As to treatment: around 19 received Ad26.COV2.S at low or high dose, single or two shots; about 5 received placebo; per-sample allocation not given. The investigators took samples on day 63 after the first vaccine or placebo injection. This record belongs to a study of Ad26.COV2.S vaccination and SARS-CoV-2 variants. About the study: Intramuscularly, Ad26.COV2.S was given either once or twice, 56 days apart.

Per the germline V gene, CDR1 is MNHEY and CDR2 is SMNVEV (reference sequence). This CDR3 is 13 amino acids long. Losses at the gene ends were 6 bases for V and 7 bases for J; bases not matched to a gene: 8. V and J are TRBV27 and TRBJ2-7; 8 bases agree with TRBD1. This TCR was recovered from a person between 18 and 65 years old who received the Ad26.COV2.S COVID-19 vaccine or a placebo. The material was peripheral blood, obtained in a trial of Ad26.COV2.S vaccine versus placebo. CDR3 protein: CASSRTGPLEQYF. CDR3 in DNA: TGTGCCAGCAGCCGGACAGGGCCCTTAGAGCAGTACTTC.